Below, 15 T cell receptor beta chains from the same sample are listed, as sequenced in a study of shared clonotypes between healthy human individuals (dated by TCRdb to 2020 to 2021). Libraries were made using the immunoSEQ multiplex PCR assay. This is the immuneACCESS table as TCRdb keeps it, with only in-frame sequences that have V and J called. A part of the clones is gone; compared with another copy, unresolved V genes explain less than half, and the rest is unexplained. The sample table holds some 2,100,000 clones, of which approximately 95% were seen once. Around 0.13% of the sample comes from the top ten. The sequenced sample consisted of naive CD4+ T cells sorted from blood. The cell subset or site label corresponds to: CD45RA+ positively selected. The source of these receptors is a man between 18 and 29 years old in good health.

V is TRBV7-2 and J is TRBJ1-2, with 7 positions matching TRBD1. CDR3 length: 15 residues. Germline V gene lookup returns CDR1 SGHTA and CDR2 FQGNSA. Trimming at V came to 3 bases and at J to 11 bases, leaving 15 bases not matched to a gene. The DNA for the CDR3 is TGTGCCAGCAGCTTCGGAGGGGGCCCGACGAGTGGGTACACCTTC. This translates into CASSFGGGPTSGYTF. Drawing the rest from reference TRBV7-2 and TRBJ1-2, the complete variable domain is GAGVSQSPSNKVTEKGKDVELRCDPISGHTALYWYRQSLGQGLEFLIYFQGNSAPDKSGLPSDRFSAERTGGSVSTLTIQRTQQEDSAVYLCASSFGGGPTSGYTFGSGTRLTVV.

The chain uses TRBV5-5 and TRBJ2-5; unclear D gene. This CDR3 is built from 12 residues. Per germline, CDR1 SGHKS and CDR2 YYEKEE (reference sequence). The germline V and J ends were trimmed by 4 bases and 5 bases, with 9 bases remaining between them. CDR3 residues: CASSPVLETQYF. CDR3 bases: TGTGCCAGCAGCCCTGTTCTCGAGACCCAGTACTTC.

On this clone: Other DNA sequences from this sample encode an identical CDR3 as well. CDR3 region: CASSIRGNTEAFF. CDR3 DNA sequence: TGTGCCAGTAGTATCCGAGGGAACACTGAAGCTTTCTTT. The chain joins TRBV19 to TRBJ1-1; D call uncertain. Trimming removed 3 bases from V and 1 base from J, with 6 bases in between. Looked up from germline, CDR1 is LNHDA and CDR2 is SQIVND (reference sequence). The CDR3 sequence is 13 residues long.

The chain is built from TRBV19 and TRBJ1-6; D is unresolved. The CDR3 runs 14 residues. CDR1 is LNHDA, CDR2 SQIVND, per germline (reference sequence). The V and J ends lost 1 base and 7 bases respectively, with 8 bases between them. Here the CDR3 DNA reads TGTGCCAGTAGTATAGGACAAAGCAATTCACCCCTCCACTTT. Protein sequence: CASSIGQSNSPLHF.

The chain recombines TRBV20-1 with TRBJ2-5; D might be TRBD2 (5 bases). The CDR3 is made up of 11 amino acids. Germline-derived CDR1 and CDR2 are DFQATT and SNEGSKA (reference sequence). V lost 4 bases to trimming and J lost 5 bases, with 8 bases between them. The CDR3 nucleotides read TGCAGTGCTAATAGCGCTGAGACCCAGTACTTC. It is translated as CSANSAETQYF.

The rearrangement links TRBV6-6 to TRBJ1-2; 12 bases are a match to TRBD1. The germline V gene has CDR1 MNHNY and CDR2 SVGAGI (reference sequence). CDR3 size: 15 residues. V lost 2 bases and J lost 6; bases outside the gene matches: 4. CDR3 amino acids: CASSYGDRGRNGYTF. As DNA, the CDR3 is TGTGCCAGCAGTTACGGGGACAGGGGGCGTAATGGCTACACCTTC.

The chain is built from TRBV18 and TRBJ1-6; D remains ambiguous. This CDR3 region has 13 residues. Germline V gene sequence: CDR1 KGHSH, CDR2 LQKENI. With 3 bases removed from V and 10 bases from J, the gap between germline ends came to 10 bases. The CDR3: CASSPIPQSPLHF. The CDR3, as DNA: TGTGCCAGCTCACCGATTCCCCAATCACCCCTCCACTTT.

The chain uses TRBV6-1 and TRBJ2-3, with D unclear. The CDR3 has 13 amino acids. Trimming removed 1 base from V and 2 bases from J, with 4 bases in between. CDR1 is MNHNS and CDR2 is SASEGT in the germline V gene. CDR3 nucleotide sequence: TGTGCCAGCAGTGAAGACACCACAGATACGCAGTATTTT. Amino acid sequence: CASSEDTTDTQYF.

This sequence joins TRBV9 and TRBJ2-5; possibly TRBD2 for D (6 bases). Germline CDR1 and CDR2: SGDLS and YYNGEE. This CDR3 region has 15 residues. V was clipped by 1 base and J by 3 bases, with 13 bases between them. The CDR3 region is CASSVSLAAEETQYF. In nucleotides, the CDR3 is TGTGCCAGCAGCGTATCCTTAGCGGCAGAAGAGACCCAGTACTTC.

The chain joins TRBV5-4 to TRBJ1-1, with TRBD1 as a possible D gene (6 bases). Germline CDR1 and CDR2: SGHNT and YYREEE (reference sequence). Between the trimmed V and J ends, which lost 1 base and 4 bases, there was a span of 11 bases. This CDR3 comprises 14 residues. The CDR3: CASSLRGAGTEAFF. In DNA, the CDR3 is TGTGCCAGCAGCTTGCGGGGGGCGGGCACTGAAGCTTTCTTT.

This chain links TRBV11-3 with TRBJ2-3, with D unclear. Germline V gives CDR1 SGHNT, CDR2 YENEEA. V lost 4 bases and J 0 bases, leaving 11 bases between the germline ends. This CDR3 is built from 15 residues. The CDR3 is CASSSGQSSTDTQYF. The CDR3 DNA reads TGTGCCAGCAGCTCGGGCCAGTCTAGCACAGATACGCAGTATTTT.

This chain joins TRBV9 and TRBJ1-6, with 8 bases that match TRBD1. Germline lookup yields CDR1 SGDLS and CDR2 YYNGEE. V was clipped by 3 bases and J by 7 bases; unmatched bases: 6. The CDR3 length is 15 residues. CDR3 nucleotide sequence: TGTGCCAGCAGCGAGTACAGGGGGTTAAATTCACCCCTCCACTTT. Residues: CASSEYRGLNSPLHF.

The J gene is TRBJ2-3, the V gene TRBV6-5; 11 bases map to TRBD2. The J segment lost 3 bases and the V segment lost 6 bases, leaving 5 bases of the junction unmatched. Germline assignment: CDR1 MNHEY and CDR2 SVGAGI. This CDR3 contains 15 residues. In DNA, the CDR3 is TGTGCCAGCAGCACTACTAGCGGGGGTACAGATACGCAGTATTTT. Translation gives CASSTTSGGTDTQYF.

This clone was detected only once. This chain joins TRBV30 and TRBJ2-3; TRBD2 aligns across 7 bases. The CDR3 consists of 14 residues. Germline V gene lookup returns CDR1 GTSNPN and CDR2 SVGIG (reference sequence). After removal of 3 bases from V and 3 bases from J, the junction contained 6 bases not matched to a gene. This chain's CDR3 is CAWRWGGVTDTQYF. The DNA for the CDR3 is TGTGCCTGGAGGTGGGGGGGTGTGACAGATACGCAGTATTTT.

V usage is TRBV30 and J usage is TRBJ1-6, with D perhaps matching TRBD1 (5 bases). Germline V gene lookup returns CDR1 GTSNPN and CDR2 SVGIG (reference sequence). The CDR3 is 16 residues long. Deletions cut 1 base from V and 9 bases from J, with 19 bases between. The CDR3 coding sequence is TGTGCCTGGAGTGCCCCGTTCAGGGTGGAAGGTTCACCCCTCCACTTT. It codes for CAWSAPFRVEGSPLHF.